Listed below are T cell receptor beta chains from one sample, sequenced in a study of regulatory T cells in long-lasting Graves disease. TCRdb re-called the multiplex PCR reads through MiXCR, storing one row per CDR3 protein. The table has a few hundred thousand distinct CDR3 sequences, approximately 16% seen once. A further study also used this sample, focusing on T cells in Graves' hyperthyroidism and ophthalmopathy.

The sample was peripheral blood mononuclear cells (PBMCs), taken at new diagnosis, from a patient treated with antithyroid drugs. These TCRs come from a man between 40 and 49 years old with Graves disease. The CDR3 runs from the conserved cysteine through the conserved F or W. The order of the fields is CDR3 length, D gene, J gene, V gene, clone size, CDR3 DNA, CDR3 protein. The D gene is left open where the match is weak. Only some rows state a clone size, as once, few, many or a class for expanded clones.

18	TRBD2	TRBJ2-7	TRBV4-3	.	TGCGCCAGCAGCCAAGATTGGTTAGCGGGGACGAGCTCCTACGAGCAGTACTTC	CASSQDWLAGTSSYEQYF
13	.	TRBJ2-7	TRBV20-1	.	TGCAGTGCGCCGGGGTGGGAAAGAGTCGAGCAGTACTTC	CSAPGWERVEQYF
16	.	TRBJ1-3	TRBV14	few	TGTGCCAGCAGCCGATCCCGGGGCAGTTCTGGAAACACCATATATTTT	CASSRSRGSSGNTIYF
17	.	TRBJ2-7	TRBV6-9	.	TGTGCCAGCGGGTATTCTTACAGGACGGTAACTTCCTACGAGCAGTACTTC	CASGYSYRTVTSYEQYF
17	.	TRBJ2-3	TRBV2	many	TGTGCCAGCAGACAAAGGCGGTCGGGGTCTAGCACAGATACGCAGTATTTT	CASRQRRSGSSTDTQYF
17	.	TRBJ2-1	TRBV5-1	many	TGCGCCAGCAGCTTACAGGCCACTGGCTCAGGAGGCGGTGAGCAGTTCTTC	CASSLQATGSGGGEQFF
14	.	TRBJ2-5	TRBV7-9	many	TGTGCCAGCAGCCCGGGACGGGCGTCGGCGGCCCAGTACTTC	CASSPGRASAAQYF
15	.	TRBJ2-7	TRBV12-3/TRBV12-4	many	TGTGCCAGCAGTTTTCGACGGCGCTTGTTCTCCGAGCAGTACTTC	CASSFRRRLFSEQYF
16	TRBD2	TRBJ2-1	TRBV4-2	few	TGTGCCAGCAGCCGCTTACTAGCGGGGGGGGGGGATGAGCAGTTCTTC	CASSRLLAGGGDEQFF
13	.	TRBJ1-1	TRBV30	few	TGTGCCTGGGCACCGGTGGGGGGCACTGAAGCTTTCTTT	CAWAPVGGTEAFF
15	.	TRBJ1-2	TRBV5-1	once	TGCGCCAGCAGCTTGGCCGGAGGGGCGTTCTATGGCTACACCTTC	CASSLAGGAFYGYTF
17	.	TRBJ1-3	TRBV9	few	TGTGCCAGCAGCGTAGGTAGGGTCGGACATTCCGGAAACACCATATATTTT	CASSVGRVGHSGNTIYF
13	TRBD1	TRBJ1-1	TRBV7-9	.	TGTGCCAGCAGCGGACAGGGGAACCCTGAAGCTTTCTTT	CASSGQGNPEAFF
14	TRBD1	TRBJ1-1	TRBV6-1	many	TGTGCCAGCAGGGGACAGGGATTGGGCACTGAAGCTTTCTTT	CASRGQGLGTEAFF
14	.	TRBJ2-7	TRBV6-2/TRBV6-3	many	TGTGCCAGCAGTTACTGGCAGGGACCCTACGAGCAGTACTTC	CASSYWQGPYEQYF
16	.	TRBJ2-1	TRBV5-4	.	TGTGCCAGCAGCCCCTTCCCGGGGGGCGCGTACAATGAGCAGTTCTTC	CASSPFPGGAYNEQFF
14	TRBD1	TRBJ2-3	TRBV20-1	many	TGCAGTGCTGGTACAGGGGCCCGCACAGATACGCAGTATTTT	CSAGTGARTDTQYF
14	.	TRBJ2-7	TRBV28	medium-sized	TGTGCCAGCAGTTTAGGACAGATCACCTACGAGCAGTACTTC	CASSLGQITYEQYF
14	.	TRBJ2-7	TRBV20-1	few	TGCGGTGTTAGTGTCAGGCCTAATTCCTACGAGCAGTACTTC	CGVSVRPNSYEQYF
18	TRBD1	TRBJ1-1	TRBV11-2	many	TGTGCCAGCAGCTTAGATTATGGGACAGGGGGCCTGAACACTGAAGCTTTCTTT	CASSLDYGTGGLNTEAFF
15	.	TRBJ1-1	TRBV11-2	many	TGTGCCAGCAGCCGCAACTCGAATTCGGCCACTGAAGCTTTCTTT	CASSRNSNSATEAFF
15	TRBD1	TRBJ1-5	TRBV7-2	few	TGTGCCAGCAGCCCAACGGGACAGGTTAATCAGCCCCAGCATTTT	CASSPTGQVNQPQHF
12	.	TRBJ2-1	TRBV11-3	many	TGTGCCAGCAGCCCTAGGTCGGACGAGCAGTTCTTC	CASSPRSDEQFF
15	TRBD1	TRBJ2-5	TRBV7-2	many	TGTGCCAGCAGCGTCGGACAGGGGGTCCAAGAGACCCAGTACTTC	CASSVGQGVQETQYF
16	.	TRBJ2-5	TRBV3-1	many	TGTGCCAGCAGCCAAGGGGTTAGCGAGGTCGGAGAGACCCAGTACTTC	CASSQGVSEVGETQYF
13	.	TRBJ2-1	TRBV9	few	TGTGCCAGCAGCTCCCACCCTGACCGTGAGCAGTTCTTC	CASSSHPDREQFF
14	.	TRBJ2-1	TRBV7-9	many	TGTGCCAGCAGCTTAGCTATGCTTCCTGCTGAGCAGTTCTTC	CASSLAMLPAEQFF
16	TRBD2	TRBJ2-1	TRBV11-3	few	TGTGCCAGCAGCTTATTGAGCGGGGGGGCCGGGAATGAGCAGTTCTTC	CASSLLSGGAGNEQFF
15	TRBD2	TRBJ2-7	TRBV2	.	TGTGCCAGCAGTGAGGAAGCGGGGGTGACCTACGAGCAGTACTTC	CASSEEAGVTYEQYF
16	.	TRBJ1-1	TRBV14	.	TGTGCCAGCAGCCAAGATTTGGGGGCGGTGAACACTGAAGCTTTCTTT	CASSQDLGAVNTEAFF
14	TRBD1	TRBJ1-2	TRBV7-2	once	TGTGCCAGCAGCACGGGACAGGGCACCTATGGCTACACCTTC	CASSTGQGTYGYTF
15	.	TRBJ2-7	TRBV15	many	TGTGCCACCAGCAGAGATCGGCTCGAGTTTTCTGAGCAGTACTTC	CATSRDRLEFSEQYF
15	.	TRBJ2-5	TRBV20-1	many	TGCAGTGCTAGAGATTCCCGACAGGAACAAGAGACCCAGTACTTC	CSARDSRQEQETQYF
14	.	TRBJ1-1	TRBV6-9	many	TGTGCCAGCAGTTACGAGGGGACGAACACTGAAGCTTTCTTT	CASSYEGTNTEAFF
14	.	TRBJ2-7	TRBV9	many	TGTGCCAGCAGCGTAGACCCGAACAGGCCCGAGCAGTACTTC	CASSVDPNRPEQYF
16	.	TRBJ2-5	TRBV28	few	TGTGCCAGCAGTCCTTGGACAGGCCGGGGGCAAGAGACCCAGTACTTC	CASSPWTGRGQETQYF
14	.	TRBJ2-1	TRBV5-1	.	TGCGCCAGCAGCTTGGGCACAAGGGCGAATGAGCAGTTCTTC	CASSLGTRANEQFF
14	TRBD1	TRBJ2-7	TRBV2	many	TGTGCCAGCAGTGTTACCCACAGGGGTTCAGAGCAGTACTTC	CASSVTHRGSEQYF
15	.	TRBJ1-2	TRBV5-4	.	TGTGCCAGCAGCTTTGCGCCCGGGGGGTACTATGGCTACACCTTC	CASSFAPGGYYGYTF
14	TRBD1	TRBJ2-5	TRBV11-1	few	TGTGCCAGCAGCGCCAGACAGGGCGTAGAGACCCAGTACTTC	CASSARQGVETQYF
16	.	TRBJ1-1	TRBV9	few	TGTGCCAGCAGCCCCCGAAGACCCGATGCGAACACTGAAGCTTTCTTT	CASSPRRPDANTEAFF
15	TRBD2	TRBJ2-7	TRBV4-1	many	TGCGCCAGCAGCCAAGGTCTAGCGGGGATGTACGAGCAGTACTTC	CASSQGLAGMYEQYF
14	TRBD1	TRBJ2-5	TRBV9	.	TGTGCCAGCAGCCTACAGGGGGCTGAGGAGACCCAGTACTTC	CASSLQGAEETQYF
14	.	TRBJ2-1	TRBV20-1	few	TGCAGTGCCATTGCCGGGAATTCCTACAATGAGCAGTTCTTC	CSAIAGNSYNEQFF
16	.	TRBJ2-5	TRBV12-3/TRBV12-4	many	TGTGCCAGCAGTTTTCCCCGGGATCAGACTCAAGAGACCCAGTACTTC	CASSFPRDQTQETQYF
14	TRBD2	TRBJ2-1	TRBV6-2/TRBV6-3	.	TGTGCCAGCAGTTCACGAGCGGGGCTCAATGAGCAGTTCTTC	CASSSRAGLNEQFF
14	.	TRBJ1-5	TRBV19	few	TGTGCCAGTAGTATTGTCGGGAAAGGTCGGCCCCAGCATTTT	CASSIVGKGRPQHF
15	TRBD1	TRBJ2-1	TRBV20-1	.	TGCAGTGTTCAGATTACAGGGGATTTCTACAATGAGCAGTTCTTC	CSVQITGDFYNEQFF
16	.	TRBJ2-2	TRBV24-1	.	TGTGCCACCAGTGATTTATACAGGGCGAACACCGGGGAGCTGTTTTTT	CATSDLYRANTGELFF
16	.	TRBJ2-1	TRBV10-1	.	TGCGCCAGCAGTGACATTCCAGGGTCCGCATACAATGAGCAGTTCTTC	CASSDIPGSAYNEQFF
13	.	TRBJ1-4	TRBV15	.	TGTGCCACCAGCAGGAAAGCGGGGGAAAAACTGTTTTTT	CATSRKAGEKLFF
14	.	TRBJ1-1	TRBV15	few	TGTGCCACCAGCAGAGGGGGAGGGGACACTGAAGCTTTCTTT	CATSRGGGDTEAFF
15	.	TRBJ1-4	TRBV20-1	.	TGCAGTGCTAGAGACCCGGGGGGACGGGGTGAAAAACTGTTTTTT	CSARDPGGRGEKLFF
11	.	TRBJ2-7	TRBV30	many	TGTGCCTGGAGGGTCTCCTACGAGCAGTACTTC	CAWRVSYEQYF
21	.	TRBJ2-1	TRBV7-2	many	TGTGCCAGCAGCCACCCCGCCCCCGACGGAGGATTGGCGAGCTCCTACAATGAGCAGTTCTTC	CASSHPAPDGGLASSYNEQFF
14	.	TRBJ2-2	TRBV3-1	.	TGTGCCAGCAGCCAAGGGACAGTCGGCGGGGAGCTGTTTTTT	CASSQGTVGGELFF
14	TRBD2	TRBJ2-7	TRBV20-1	many	TGCAGTGCTGATGTAGCGGGGGGTATCTACGAGCAGTACTTC	CSADVAGGIYEQYF
13	.	TRBJ2-7	TRBV5-1	.	TGCGCCAGCAGCTTCGGGGACCGCTACGAGCAGTACTTC	CASSFGDRYEQYF
15	.	TRBJ1-1	TRBV5-4	few	TGTGCCAGCAGCGCAGGTTTTGAAGTAGGCACTGAAGCTTTCTTT	CASSAGFEVGTEAFF
16	TRBD2	TRBJ2-3	TRBV5-8	.	TGTGCCAGCAGCTTAGTACTAGCGGGGGCCCCGGATACGCAGTATTTT	CASSLVLAGAPDTQYF